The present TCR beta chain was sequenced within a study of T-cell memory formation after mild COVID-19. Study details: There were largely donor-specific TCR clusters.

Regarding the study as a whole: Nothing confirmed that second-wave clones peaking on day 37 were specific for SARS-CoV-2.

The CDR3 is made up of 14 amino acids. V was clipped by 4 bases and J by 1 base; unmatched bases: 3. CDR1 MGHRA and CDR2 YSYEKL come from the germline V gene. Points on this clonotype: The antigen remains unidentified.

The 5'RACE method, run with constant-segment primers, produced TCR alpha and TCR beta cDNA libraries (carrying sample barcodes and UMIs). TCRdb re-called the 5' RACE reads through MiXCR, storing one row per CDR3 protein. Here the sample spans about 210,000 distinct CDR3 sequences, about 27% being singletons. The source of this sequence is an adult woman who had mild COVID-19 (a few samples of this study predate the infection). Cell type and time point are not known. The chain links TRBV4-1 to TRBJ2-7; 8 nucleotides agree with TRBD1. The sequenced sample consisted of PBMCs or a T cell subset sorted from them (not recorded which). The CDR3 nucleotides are TGCGCCAGCAGCCTACAGGGGGAATCCTACGAGCAGTACTTC. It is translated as CASSLQGESYEQYF.